The 20 T cell receptor beta chains in this list originate from one sample, sequenced in a study of shared clonotypes between healthy human individuals. Libraries were prepared by immunoSEQ multiplex PCR; TCRdb keeps only in-frame clonotypes and omits some of them. The sample holds around 1,000,000 clones; about 80% are singletons and the top ten take about 0.94%. The material sequenced was memory CD4+ T cells from PBMCs. Sample subset: CD45RA-negative fraction. The receptors were sampled from a man younger than 30 in good health. Some clones in this sample may be carry-over from other donors' samples.

The chain couples TRBV23-1 to TRBJ2-5, with 9 bases that match TRBD2. TRBV23-1 is sorted into the ORF group, with uncertain function. V gave up 0 bases and J gave up 5 bases; unmatched junction bases: 7. The CDR3 has 16 amino acids. CDR3 region: CASSQSAGGPFETQYF. DNA for the CDR3: TGCGCCAGCAGTCAATCGGCGGGAGGGCCGTTTGAGACCCAGTACTTC.

On this clone itself: A much larger clone lies one base from this, so it may be a read error. Different DNA sequences within this sample yield the same CDR3. The rearrangement links TRBV2 to TRBJ2-6; 8 bases are shared with TRBD1. Germline V gene data show CDR1 as SNHLY and CDR2 as FYNNEI. CDR3 size: 15 residues. V shed 6 bases and J 2 bases; nucleotides not matched to a gene: 3. CDR3 sequence reads: CASSPDRAGANVLTF. CDR3 nucleotide sequence: TGTGCCAGCAGCCCGGACAGGGCTGGGGCCAACGTCCTGACTTTC.

This chain joins TRBV6-1 and TRBJ2-7; TRBD1 matches 8 bases. The germline gives CDR1 MNHNS, CDR2 SASEGT. With 1 base clipped from V and 0 bases from J, the junction kept 11 bases outside the gene matches. This CDR3 has 18 amino acids. The CDR3 spells CASSEVYRGFASSYEQYF. In nucleotides, the CDR3 is TGTGCCAGCAGTGAAGTGTACAGGGGGTTTGCTAGCTCCTACGAGCAGTACTTC.

The rearrangement joins TRBV10-3 to TRBJ2-7, with 10 bases fitting TRBD1. The germline gives CDR1 ENHRY, CDR2 SYGVKD. J lost 6 bases, V lost 7 bases, and 9 bases had no gene match. CDR3 length: 14 amino acids. CDR3 nucleotide sequence: TGTGCCATCACCCAGGACAGGGGGGAAGGCGAGCAGTACTTC. Translating it yields CAITQDRGEGEQYF.

V is TRBV2 and J is TRBJ2-6; 9 bases agree with TRBD2. J gave up 2 bases and V 4 bases, and 0 bases lay outside the gene matches. The CDR3 extends over 15 amino acids. Looked up from germline, CDR1 is SNHLY and CDR2 is FYNNEI. CDR3 loop: CASSGLAAGANVLTF. As DNA, the CDR3 is TGTGCCAGCAGTGGACTAGCGGCTGGGGCCAACGTCCTGACTTTC.

The sample holds one count of this clone. V gene TRBV7-3 combines with J gene TRBJ1-1, with D hard to call. Trimming shortened V by 3 bases and J by 4 bases, and 15 bases separated the two germline ends. The germline V gene encodes CDR1 SGHTA and CDR2 FQGTGA. The CDR3 consists of 15 residues. CDR3 residues: CASSFYTGRSTEAFF. DNA of the CDR3: TGTGCCAGCAGCTTCTACACGGGCCGGAGCACTGAAGCTTTCTTT.

This clone was observed once. The genes are TRBV5-1 and TRBJ2-1, with D possibly matching TRBD2 (5 bases). This CDR3 is 14 amino acids long. V gave up 0 bases and J gave up 3 bases, with 7 bases separating them. Germline CDR1 reads SGHRS; CDR2 reads YFSETQ. The CDR3 DNA is TGCGCCAGCAGCTTGGTAGGAGGCTACAATGAGCAGTTCTTC. Its translation is CASSLVGGYNEQFF.

The rearrangement joins TRBV4-1 to TRBJ2-1; D is undetermined. Trimming pared 4 bases from V and 12 bases from J, leaving 16 bases between. Germline loops: CDR1 MGHRA, CDR2 YSYEKL. This CDR3 is built from 13 residues. CDR3 region: CASSPPETRLQFF. CDR3 sequence (DNA): TGCGCCAGCAGCCCGCCTGAGACCCGTCTGCAGTTCTTC.

J is TRBJ2-1 and V is TRBV11-2; 8 bases align to TRBD2. V lost 4 bases, J lost 7 bases, and 3 bases stayed unmatched. This CDR3 is 13 amino acids long. CDR1 and CDR2 from the germline V gene are SGHAT and FQNNGV. Here the CDR3 reads CASSSAGGNEQFF. The CDR3 DNA reads TGTGCCAGCAGCTCGGCGGGAGGAAATGAGCAGTTCTTC.

This clone was detected ten times or more. This chain uses TRBV5-1 with TRBJ1-1; D perhaps matches TRBD1 (5 bases). The V gene's germline CDR1 is SGHRS and CDR2 YFSETQ. The germline V and J ends were trimmed by 2 bases and 11 bases, with 19 bases remaining between them. The CDR3 is made up of 14 amino acids. Here the CDR3 reads CASSLVGAGKVAFF. The CDR3 DNA is TGCGCCAGCAGCTTAGTCGGGGCCGGAAAAGTCGCTTTCTTT.

The rearrangement uses TRBV28 and TRBJ2-1, with 7 bases that match TRBD2. CDR3 length equals 12 residues. Per germline, CDR1 MDHEN and CDR2 SYDVKM. V was pared by 2 bases and J by 10 bases, with 2 bases of the junction left unmatched. The CDR3 spells CASSLAGEEQFF. CDR3 nucleotides: TGTGCCAGCAGTTTAGCGGGAGAAGAGCAGTTCTTC.

The sample holds one count of this clone. The rearrangement uses TRBV28 and TRBJ1-4; possible D gene TRBD1, 6 bases. Germline lookup yields CDR1 MDHEN and CDR2 SYDVKM. V dropped 1 base and J dropped 8 bases, with 11 bases sitting between them. CDR3 size: 14 residues. The CDR3 loop reads CASSLYRAGEKLFF. The CDR3 DNA reads TGTGCCAGCAGTTTATACAGGGCGGGCGAAAAACTGTTTTTT. Together with reference TRBV28 and TRBJ1-4, the CDR3 gives the full variable domain: DVKVTQSSRYLVKRTGEKVFLECVQDMDHENMFWYRQDPGLGLRLIYFSYDVKMKEKGDIPEGYSVSREKKERFSLILESASTNQTSMYLCASSLYRAGEKLFFGSGTQLSVL.

The rearrangement joins TRBV11-3 to TRBJ1-1; D remains unclear. Trimming pared 5 bases from V and 0 bases from J, leaving 10 bases between. From germline, CDR1 is SGHNT and CDR2 YENEEA. The CDR3 length is 14 residues. The CDR3, as DNA: TGTGCCAGCAGCGCCGGACTGCTGAACACTGAAGCTTTCTTT. Translation: CASSAGLLNTEAFF.

The chain employs TRBV19 and TRBJ1-1; weak D call: TRBD1 (5 bases). Germline assignment: CDR1 LNHDA and CDR2 SQIVND (reference sequence). V was trimmed by 6 bases and J by 2 bases, leaving 10 bases between them. The CDR3 covers 13 residues. Here the CDR3 DNA reads TGTGCCAGTAGGTGGGGACTAAACACTGAAGCTTTCTTT. Encoded protein: CASRWGLNTEAFF.

V usage is TRBV4-3 and J usage is TRBJ2-3; D unresolved. Germline values: CDR1 LGHNA, CDR2 YSLEER. The CDR3 extends over 13 amino acids. V lost 1 base and J lost 5, with 7 bases in between. Here the CDR3 DNA reads TGCGCCAGCAGCCAAGTTGGCTTAGATACGCAGTATTTT. This gives the protein CASSQVGLDTQYF.

Comments on this clone: This may be a read error, as it is one base from a much larger clone. The chain combines TRBV29-1 with TRBJ1-1; no definite D call. Per the germline V gene, CDR1 is SQVTM and CDR2 is ANQGSEA. There are 12 residues in the CDR3. CDR3: CNVELGRSEAFF. CDR3 DNA: TGCAACGTTGAATTAGGCAGGTCTGAAGCTTTCTTT.

In the case of this clone: The same CDR3 also results from other DNA sequences found in this sample. This chain joins TRBV7-2 and TRBJ2-2; TRBD1 matches 9 bases. The V segment lost 0 bases and the J segment 4 bases; nucleotides outside the gene matches: 0. The CDR3 is 15 amino acids. The germline gives CDR1 SGHTA, CDR2 FQGNSA. This chain's CDR3 is CASSLATGGTGELFF. Here the CDR3 DNA reads TGTGCCAGCAGCTTAGCGACAGGGGGCACCGGGGAGCTGTTTTTT.

V and J are TRBV2 and TRBJ1-2; possibly TRBD1 for D (6 bases). CDR1 and CDR2 (germline): SNHLY, FYNNEI. The CDR3 contains 14 residues. V lost 6 bases and J 4 bases, leaving 15 bases between the germline ends. The CDR3 region is CASRATGSGYGYTF. The CDR3 region has the DNA TGTGCCAGCAGAGCCACAGGGAGCGGCTATGGCTACACCTTC.

CDR3 region: CASSPVWVREQFF. The CDR3 coding sequence is TGTGCCAGCAGCCCAGTCTGGGTACGGGAGCAGTTCTTC. The rearrangement uses TRBV14 and TRBJ2-1; no clear D gene. Germline V gives CDR1 SGHDN, CDR2 FVKESK. Deletions cut 4 bases from V and 10 bases from J, with 14 bases between. The CDR3 has 13 amino acids.

V and J are TRBV7-3 and TRBJ2-5; 7 bases align to TRBD1. This CDR3 is built from 14 residues. V trimming: 9 bases; J trimming: 0 bases; junction bases outside the gene matches: 7. Germline loops: CDR1 SGHTA, CDR2 FQGTGA. The CDR3 region has the DNA TGTGCCAGGTCTCCCGGGACAGACCAAGAGACCCAGTACTTC. It yields the protein CARSPGTDQETQYF.